What follows are 25 T cell receptor beta chains derived from one specimen sequenced in a study of T cells in Graves' hyperthyroidism and ophthalmopathy. Researchers amplified the TCR beta CDR3 regions from RNA transcripts. First-round RT-PCR targeting the TCR CDR3 was performed with the HTBI primer set. TCRdb independently ran MiXCR on the multiplex PCR reads; one entry per CDR3 protein. The data contain around 690,000 distinct CDR3 sequences, around 15% of them seen just once; the ten biggest clones take up about 16%. Sequences were obtained from blood. The receptors were gathered from a man in his fifties or sixties with Graves' hyperthyroidism.

This clonotype was counted only a few times. The chain uses TRBV30 and TRBJ2-7, with 7 bases lining up with TRBD2. This CDR3 comprises 13 residues. With V trimmed by 0 bases and J by 3 bases, 2 bases remained unmatched. Germline lookup yields CDR1 GTSNPN and CDR2 SVGIG (reference sequence). The CDR3 reads CAWSVAGFYEQYF. As DNA, the CDR3 is TGTGCCTGGAGTGTAGCGGGGTTCTACGAGCAGTACTTC.

Ten or more counts support this clonotype. The rearrangement links TRBV20-1 to TRBJ2-4, with TRBD1 matching 9 bases. V was clipped by 5 bases and J by 7 bases; unmatched bases: 9. The germline CDR1 and CDR2 sequences are DFQATT and SNEGSKA (reference sequence). The CDR3 covers 14 residues. The CDR3 DNA is TGCAGTGCTTCTAGCCGGGACAGGGAGAACATTCAGTACTTC. It specifies CSASSRDRENIQYF.

This clonotype appeared a few times. A junction end diverges from the germline sequence, so it may reflect a read error. The V gene is TRBV28, the J gene TRBJ1-3, with D unclear. This CDR3 spans 14 amino acids. From germline, CDR1 is MDHEN and CDR2 SYDVKM. The CDR3: CASIQAGSGNTTYF. CDR3 sequence (DNA): TGTGCCAGCATCCAAGCTGGCTCTGGAAACACCACATATTTT.

This clonotype showed up many times. The chain has TRBV7-9 and TRBJ2-7; tentative D call: TRBD2 (6 bases). The CDR3 runs 13 residues. Looked up from germline, CDR1 is SEHNR and CDR2 is FQNEAQ (reference sequence). V was shortened by 3 bases and J by 6 bases, with 12 bases between the two germline ends. This chain's CDR3 is CASSFILEGEQYF. The DNA of the CDR3 is TGTGCCAGCAGCTTCATATTGGAGGGCGAGCAGTACTTC.

This clonotype has a handful of counts. The V and J genes are TRBV16 and TRBJ2-1; the D is unclear. The CDR3 runs to 16 residues. Germline V CDR1 and CDR2: KGHSY, FQNENV. V lost 7 bases, J lost 1 base, and 17 bases lay in between. The CDR3 nucleotides read TGTGCCAGCACCTACAAACAAGTAAGGTCCTACAATGAGCAGTTCTTC. Its translation is CASTYKQVRSYNEQFF.

The V gene is TRBV12-3 or TRBV12-4, the J gene TRBJ2-1; D remains ambiguous. The CDR3 extends over 15 amino acids. V was shortened by 4 bases and J by 0 bases, with 10 bases between the two germline ends. DNA of the CDR3: TGTGCCAGCAGTTCCCTACTGAGCTCCTACAATGAGCAGTTCTTC. Residues: CASSSLLSSYNEQFF.

This rearrangement joins TRBV28 to TRBJ2-7; TRBD2 might be the D (5 bases). Trimming cost V 6 bases and J 5 bases, with 14 bases left between them. The CDR3 has 13 amino acids. The V gene's germline CDR1 is MDHEN and CDR2 SYDVKM. The CDR3 nucleotides are TGTGCCAGCAGGGTGATTGAGAGGGACGAGCAGTACTTC. Translated: CASRVIERDEQYF.

CDR3 in amino acids: CAWSRRMNTEAFF. The DNA for the CDR3 is TGTGCCTGGAGTAGGCGGATGAACACTGAAGCTTTCTTT. V is TRBV30 and J is TRBJ1-1, with D unresolved. CDR3 length equals 13 residues. V lost 2 bases and J lost 0, with 7 bases in between. Germline V gives CDR1 GTSNPN, CDR2 SVGIG (reference sequence).

The gene calls are TRBV9 and TRBJ2-3; 12 bases are a match to TRBD2. CDR3 length equals 18 residues. V was clipped by 0 bases and J by 0 bases; unmatched bases: 5. The V gene's germline CDR1 is SGDLS and CDR2 YYNGEE. CDR3 DNA sequence: TGTGCCAGCAGCGTAGCTACTGGGACTAGCGGGAGCACAGATACGCAGTATTTT. Protein product: CASSVATGTSGSTDTQYF.

The sample holds a few counts of this clonotype. The chain uses TRBV7-8 and TRBJ2-2; 9 bases are shared with TRBD1. V was pared by 5 bases and J by 7 bases, with 11 bases of the junction left unmatched. This CDR3 spans 16 amino acids. In germline, CDR1 is SGHVS, CDR2 FQNEAQ. CDR3 protein: CASSPRTGALVGELFF. The CDR3 DNA reads TGTGCCAGCAGCCCACGGACAGGGGCCTTGGTCGGGGAGCTGTTTTTT.

The chain uses TRBV5-5 and TRBJ2-7; 12 bases match TRBD2. This CDR3 has 16 residues. Germline values: CDR1 SGHKS, CDR2 YYEKEE (reference sequence). The trim removed 2 bases at V and 2 bases at J, leaving 5 bases unmatched. The CDR3 here is CASSFWASGRAYEQYF. The CDR3, as DNA: TGTGCCAGCAGCTTCTGGGCTAGCGGGAGGGCCTACGAGCAGTACTTC.

This clonotype was seen at least ten times. V is TRBV28 and J is TRBJ2-7; D remains ambiguous. The CDR3 contains 15 residues. With 7 bases removed from V and 9 bases from J, the gap between germline ends came to 25 bases. Germline V lookup: CDR1 MDHEN, CDR2 SYDVKM. Here the CDR3 DNA reads TGTGCCAGCACCAGGCCCTCCTCCCCCGGATCTGGGCAGTACTTC. Protein product: CASTRPSSPGSGQYF.

V and J are TRBV6-5 and TRBJ2-4; a possible D gene is TRBD1 (5 bases). The germline V gene encodes CDR1 MNHEY and CDR2 SVGAGI. V dropped 4 bases and J dropped 5 bases, with 15 bases sitting between them. The CDR3 has 15 amino acids. The DNA of the CDR3 is TGTGCCAGCAGTTCCCGTGGGGCAGGTGAAAACATTCAGTACTTC. It translates to CASSSRGAGENIQYF.

This clonotype was seen ten or more times. The genes are TRBV7-3 and TRBJ2-3; 10 bases are shared with TRBD2. V lost 2 bases to trimming and J lost 5 bases; unmatched junction nucleotides: 4. The CDR3 has 15 amino acids. Germline V CDR1 and CDR2: SGHTA, FQGTGA. CDR3 in amino acids: CASSLLAGDLDTQYF. In DNA, the CDR3 is TGTGCCAGCAGCTTACTAGCGGGAGATCTAGATACGCAGTATTTT.

This clonotype was seen ten or more times. The chain links TRBV10-3 to TRBJ1-4; TRBD1 might be the D (6 bases). Per germline, CDR1 ENHRY and CDR2 SYGVKD. With 7 bases removed from V and 2 bases from J, the gap between germline ends came to 20 bases. The CDR3 runs to 17 residues. This chain's CDR3 is CAIKSRTDPSTNEKLFF. As DNA, the CDR3 is TGTGCCATCAAATCACGGACAGACCCTTCGACTAATGAAAAACTGTTTTTT.

This clonotype has at least ten counts. The chain employs TRBV5-1 and TRBJ1-2; D may be TRBD1 (5 bases). This CDR3 has 17 residues. Germline values: CDR1 SGHRS, CDR2 YFSETQ. Trimming left V 4 bases short and J 4 bases short, with 23 bases between. CDR3 in amino acids: CASSAGTTNPDLYGYTF. Written as DNA, the CDR3 is TGCGCCAGCAGCGCCGGGACTACCAACCCCGACCTCTATGGCTACACCTTC.

In its sample, this clonotype was seen many times. This chain uses TRBV2 with TRBJ2-1, with D possibly matching TRBD2 (6 bases). The V end lost 8 bases, the J end lost 0 bases, and 8 bases lay between the germline ends. The germline V gene encodes CDR1 SNHLY and CDR2 FYNNEI. The CDR3 runs 13 residues. The chain's CDR3 is CASVGSSYNEQFF. The DNA for the CDR3 is TGTGCCAGCGTCGGGAGCTCCTACAATGAGCAGTTCTTC.

The genes are TRBV30 and TRBJ2-1, with D possibly TRBD2 on 5 matching bases. The CDR3 is made up of 17 amino acids. Trimming removed 2 bases from V and 6 bases from J, with 23 bases in between. In germline, CDR1 is GTSNPN, CDR2 SVGIG (reference sequence). The DNA for the CDR3 is TGTGCCTGGAGTCATATGACCCCGGGGTTTTCCCTCAATGAGCAGTTCTTC. Residues: CAWSHMTPGFSLNEQFF.

V gene TRBV7-3 combines with J gene TRBJ2-1, with 8 positions matching TRBD2. Germline V gene lookup returns CDR1 SGHTA and CDR2 FQGTGA. The V segment lost 5 bases and the J segment 2 bases; nucleotides outside the gene matches: 5. The CDR3 runs to 15 residues. CDR3 coding DNA: TGTGCCAGCAGCCCTCGGGAGGGGGCCTACAATGAGCAGTTCTTC. Amino acid sequence: CASSPREGAYNEQFF.

In this sample, this clonotype turned up many times. The chain uses TRBV28 and TRBJ1-1, with 9 bases fitting TRBD1. Germline values: CDR1 MDHEN, CDR2 SYDVKM. This CDR3 spans 14 amino acids. Trimming took 5 bases from V and 5 from J; bases not matched to a gene: 6. The CDR3 spells CASSPMTGGTEAFF. The DNA of the CDR3 is TGTGCCAGCAGTCCCATGACAGGGGGTACTGAAGCTTTCTTT.

In this sample, this clonotype turned up many times. J is TRBJ2-7 and V is TRBV28; a weak D match, TRBD1 (5 bases). Trimming stripped 7 bases from V and 4 bases from J, with 14 bases between. The CDR3 consists of 13 residues. CDR1 and CDR2 (germline): MDHEN, SYDVKM. CDR3 nucleotides: TGTGCCAGCAATTCTTTCCAGGGTTACGAGCAGTACTTC. As protein: CASNSFQGYEQYF.

The table lists this clonotype with a few counts. The chain links TRBV7-9 to TRBJ2-3, with 9 nucleotides matching TRBD1. The CDR3 spans 15 residues. Germline V lookup: CDR1 SEHNR, CDR2 FQNEAQ (reference sequence). After removal of 5 bases from V and 4 bases from J, the junction contained 7 bases not matched to a gene. The CDR3 DNA reads as TGTGCCAGCAGCCCCGGGACAGGGCCGGCAGATACGCAGTATTTT. Translation: CASSPGTGPADTQYF.

This clonotype showed up many times. The gene calls are TRBV9 and TRBJ1-2; unclear D gene. Per the germline V gene, CDR1 is SGDLS and CDR2 is YYNGEE. CDR3 length: 14 residues. V shed 5 bases and J shed 7 bases, with 18 bases lying between them. The CDR3 DNA follows: TGTGCCAGCAGTGCTACAGACCTTTTGGCTGGCTACACCTTC. Amino acid sequence: CASSATDLLAGYTF.

The DNA for the CDR3 is TGTGCCAGTAGTGTGACAGGGGGCAACACCGGGGAGCTGTTTTTT. It encodes CASSVTGGNTGELFF. The genes are TRBV19 and TRBJ2-2, with 10 bases aligning to TRBD1. The CDR3 consists of 15 residues. CDR1 and CDR2 (germline): LNHDA, SQIVND (reference sequence). Trimming at V came to 5 bases and at J to 2 bases, leaving 2 bases not matched to a gene.

This clonotype was seen repeatedly, ten times or more. The chain uses TRBV2 and TRBJ2-1, with 10 bases fitting TRBD2. This CDR3 has 14 amino acids. V shed 8 bases and J 4 bases; nucleotides not matched to a gene: 5. The germline V gene encodes CDR1 SNHLY and CDR2 FYNNEI. In DNA, the CDR3 is TGTGCCAGCCAGCGGGAGGGGTCATACAATGAGCAGTTCTTC. Translating gives CASQREGSYNEQFF. Based on the CDR3 plus reference TRBV2 and TRBJ2-1, the full variable domain is EPEVTQTPSHQVTQMGQEVILRCVPISNHLYFYWYRQILGQKVEFLVSFYNNEISEKSEIFDDQFSVERPDGSNFTLKIRSTKLEDSAMYFCASQREGSYNEQFFGPGTRLTVL.